This TCR beta chain was documented in a study of CD8 T cells in ankylosing spondylitis. Overall study results and limits: Seven to nine highly homologous variants made up a TCR beta motif that seemed to typify ankylosing spondylitis blood. Before this, some motif variants had been reported in reactive arthritis synovial fluid and blood. Matched ankylosing spondylitis synovial fluid reportedly showed significant enrichment of disease-linked clones.

TCRdb reprocessed the 5' RACE reads with MiXCR, giving one entry per CDR3 protein. The data show around 220,000 distinct CDR3 sequences, about 16% seen once. This clonotype came up a few times. Its specificity is not known. V lost 2 bases and J lost 0, with 6 bases in between. Per the germline V gene, CDR1 is MGHDK and CDR2 is SYGVNS. CDR3 size: 14 residues. The sample taken for sequencing was blood, either unsorted or a sorted T cell fraction (not recorded which). J is TRBJ2-3 and V is TRBV25-1, with D hard to call. The TCR comes from a male donor with ankylosing spondylitis. CDR3 loop: CASSEHTSTDTQYF. The CDR3, as DNA: TGTGCCAGCAGTGAACACACAAGCACAGATACGCAGTATTTT.